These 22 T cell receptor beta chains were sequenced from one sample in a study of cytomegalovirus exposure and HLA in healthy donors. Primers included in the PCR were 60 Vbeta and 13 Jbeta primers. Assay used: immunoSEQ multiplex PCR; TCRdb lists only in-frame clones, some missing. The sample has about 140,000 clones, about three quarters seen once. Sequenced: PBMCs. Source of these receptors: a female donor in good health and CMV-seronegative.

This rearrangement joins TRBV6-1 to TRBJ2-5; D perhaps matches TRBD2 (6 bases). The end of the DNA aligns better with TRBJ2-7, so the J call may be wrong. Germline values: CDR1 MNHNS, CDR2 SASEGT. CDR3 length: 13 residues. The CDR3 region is CASSLSGTYEQYF. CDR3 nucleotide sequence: TGTGCCAGCAGTCTTAGCGGAACCTACGAGCAGTACTTC.

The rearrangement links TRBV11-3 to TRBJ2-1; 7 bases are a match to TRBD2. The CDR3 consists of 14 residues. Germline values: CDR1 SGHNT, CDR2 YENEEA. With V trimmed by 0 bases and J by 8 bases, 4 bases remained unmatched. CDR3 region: CASSLEAGVHEQFF. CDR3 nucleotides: TGTGCCAGCAGCTTAGAGGCGGGAGTTCATGAGCAGTTCTTC.

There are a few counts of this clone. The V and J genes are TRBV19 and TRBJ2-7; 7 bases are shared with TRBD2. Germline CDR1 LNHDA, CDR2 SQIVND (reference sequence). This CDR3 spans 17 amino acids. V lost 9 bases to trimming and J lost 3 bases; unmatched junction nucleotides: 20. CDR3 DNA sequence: TGTGCCAGCGCCGGTTCTAGCGGCCCCCGGAGACGCTACGAGCAGTACTTC. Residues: CASAGSSGPRRRYEQYF.

As DNA, the CDR3 is TGTGCCAGCAGCTTTACGGGGGGGTCCTACAATGAGCAGTTCTTC. Protein sequence: CASSFTGGSYNEQFF. The chain links TRBV7-9 to TRBJ2-1; TRBD2 matches 8 bases. This CDR3 has 15 amino acids. The V gene's germline CDR1 is SEHNR and CDR2 FQNEAQ (reference sequence). The trim removed 3 bases at V and 1 base at J, leaving 2 bases unmatched.

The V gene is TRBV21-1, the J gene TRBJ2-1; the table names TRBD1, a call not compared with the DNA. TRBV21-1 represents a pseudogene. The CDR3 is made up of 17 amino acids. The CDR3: CASSKGETGSFYNEQFF. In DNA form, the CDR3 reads TGTGCCAGCAGCAAAGGCGAGACAGGCAGTTTCTACAATGAGCAGTTCTTC.

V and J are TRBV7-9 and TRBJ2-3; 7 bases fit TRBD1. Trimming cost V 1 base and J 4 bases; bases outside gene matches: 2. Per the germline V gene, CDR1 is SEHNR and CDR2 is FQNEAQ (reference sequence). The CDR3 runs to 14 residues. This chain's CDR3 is CASSLGDRADTQYF. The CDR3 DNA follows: TGTGCCAGCAGCTTAGGGGACAGAGCAGATACGCAGTATTTT.

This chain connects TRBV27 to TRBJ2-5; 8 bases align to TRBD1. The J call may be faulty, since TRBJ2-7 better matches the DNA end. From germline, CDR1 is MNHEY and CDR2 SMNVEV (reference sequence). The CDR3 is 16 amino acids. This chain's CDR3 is CASSGTTGAKSYEQYF. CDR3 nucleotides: TGTGCCAGCAGTGGCACGACAGGGGCGAAGTCCTACGAGCAGTACTTC.

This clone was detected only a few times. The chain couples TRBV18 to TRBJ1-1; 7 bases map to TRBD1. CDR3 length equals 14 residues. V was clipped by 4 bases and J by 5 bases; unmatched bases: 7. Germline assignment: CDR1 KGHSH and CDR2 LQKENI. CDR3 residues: CASSHRGERTEAFF. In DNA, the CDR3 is TGTGCCAGCTCACACAGGGGTGAGAGGACTGAAGCTTTCTTT.

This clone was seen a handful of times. The CDR3 coding sequence is TGTGCCAGCAGCTTAGGCGGGACCGCGCCTCCCCAGCATTTT. It translates to CASSLGGTAPPQHF. This chain connects TRBV7-9 to TRBJ1-5, with a possible D match to TRBD1 (5 bases). Trimming shortened V by 1 base and J by 10 bases, and 14 bases separated the two germline ends. In germline, CDR1 is SEHNR, CDR2 FQNEAQ (reference sequence). The CDR3 is made up of 14 amino acids.

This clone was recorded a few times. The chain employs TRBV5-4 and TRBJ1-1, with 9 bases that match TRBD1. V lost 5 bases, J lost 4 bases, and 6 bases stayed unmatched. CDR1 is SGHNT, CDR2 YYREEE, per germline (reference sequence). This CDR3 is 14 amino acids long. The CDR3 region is CASSPTGGITEAFF. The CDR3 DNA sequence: TGTGCCAGCAGTCCCACAGGGGGCATCACTGAAGCTTTCTTT. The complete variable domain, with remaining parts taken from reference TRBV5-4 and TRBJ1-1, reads ETGVTQSPTHLIKTRGQQVTLRCSSQSGHNTVSWYQQALGQGPQFIFQYYREEENGRGNFPPRFSGLQFPNYSSELNVNALELDDSALYLCASSPTGGITEAFFGQGTRLTVV.

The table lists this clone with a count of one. The CDR3 region is CATFGQGKTGELFF. The DNA for the CDR3 is TGTGCCACCTTTGGACAGGGAAAGACCGGGGAGCTGTTTTTT. The rearrangement links TRBV10-3 to TRBJ2-2; 8 bases match TRBD1. The CDR3 runs to 14 residues. V lost 10 bases, J lost 5 bases, and 9 bases stayed unmatched. Per the germline V gene, CDR1 is ENHRY and CDR2 is SYGVKD.

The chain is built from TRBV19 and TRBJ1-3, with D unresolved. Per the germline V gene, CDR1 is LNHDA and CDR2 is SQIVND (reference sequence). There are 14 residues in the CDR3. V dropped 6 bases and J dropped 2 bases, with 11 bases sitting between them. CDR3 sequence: CASRKGGAGNTIYF. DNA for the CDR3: TGTGCCAGTAGGAAGGGAGGCGCTGGAAACACCATATATTTT.

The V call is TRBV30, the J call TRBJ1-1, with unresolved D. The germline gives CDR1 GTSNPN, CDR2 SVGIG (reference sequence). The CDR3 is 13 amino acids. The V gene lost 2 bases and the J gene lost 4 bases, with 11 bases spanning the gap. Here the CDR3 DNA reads TGTGCCTGGAGTCCCCAGGTGACCACTGAAGCTTTCTTT. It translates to CAWSPQVTTEAFF.

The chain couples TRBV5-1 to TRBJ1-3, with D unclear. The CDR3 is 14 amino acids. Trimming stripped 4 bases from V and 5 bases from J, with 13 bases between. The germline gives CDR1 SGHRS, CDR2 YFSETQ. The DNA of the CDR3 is TGCGCCAGCAGCCCCACGGTTGGTAGAAACACCATATATTTT. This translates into CASSPTVGRNTIYF.

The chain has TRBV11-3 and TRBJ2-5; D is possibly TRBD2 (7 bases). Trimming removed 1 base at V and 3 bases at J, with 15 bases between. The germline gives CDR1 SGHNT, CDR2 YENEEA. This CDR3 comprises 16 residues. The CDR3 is CASSLGGAGAKETQYF. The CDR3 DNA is TGTGCCAGCAGCTTAGGGGGGGCGGGGGCGAAAGAGACCCAGTACTTC.

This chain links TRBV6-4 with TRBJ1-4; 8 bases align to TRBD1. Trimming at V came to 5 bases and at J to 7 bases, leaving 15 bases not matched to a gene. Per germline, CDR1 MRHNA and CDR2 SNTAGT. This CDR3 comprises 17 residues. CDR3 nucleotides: TGTGCCAGCAGTCCCGGGACAGGTTATCTCCGGGGTGAAAAACTGTTTTTT. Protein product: CASSPGTGYLRGEKLFF.

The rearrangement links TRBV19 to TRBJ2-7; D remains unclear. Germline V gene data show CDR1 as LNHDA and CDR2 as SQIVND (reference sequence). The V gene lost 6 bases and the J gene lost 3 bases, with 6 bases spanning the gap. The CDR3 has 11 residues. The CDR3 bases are TGTGCCAGTAGGAGTGGCTACGAGCAGTACTTC. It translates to CASRSGYEQYF.

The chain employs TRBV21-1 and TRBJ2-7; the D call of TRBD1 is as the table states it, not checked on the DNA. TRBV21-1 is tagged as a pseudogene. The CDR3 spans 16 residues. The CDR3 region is CASSKIQQGESYEQYF. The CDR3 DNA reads TGTGCCAGCAGCAAAATCCAACAGGGAGAATCCTACGAGCAGTACTTC.

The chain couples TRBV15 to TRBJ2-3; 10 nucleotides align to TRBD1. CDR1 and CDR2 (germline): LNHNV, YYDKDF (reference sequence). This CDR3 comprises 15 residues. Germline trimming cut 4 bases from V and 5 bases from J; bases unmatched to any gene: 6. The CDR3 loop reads CATSTRDRGGDTQYF. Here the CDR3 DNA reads TGTGCCACCAGCACCCGGGACAGGGGAGGAGATACGCAGTATTTT.

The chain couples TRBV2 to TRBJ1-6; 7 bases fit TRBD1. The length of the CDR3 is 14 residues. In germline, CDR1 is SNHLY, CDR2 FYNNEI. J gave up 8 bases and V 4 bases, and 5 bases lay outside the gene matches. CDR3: CASSGTGLDSPLHF. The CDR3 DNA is TGTGCCAGCAGTGGGACAGGTTTGGATTCACCCCTCCACTTT.

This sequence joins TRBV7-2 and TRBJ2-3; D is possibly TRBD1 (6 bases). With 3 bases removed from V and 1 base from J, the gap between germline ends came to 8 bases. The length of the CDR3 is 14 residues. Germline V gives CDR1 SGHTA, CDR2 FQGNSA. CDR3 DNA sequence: TGTGCCAGCAGCTTTCGACAGGGCACAGATACGCAGTATTTT. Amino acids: CASSFRQGTDTQYF.

CDR3 sequence: CASSQTSEGISEQYF. The CDR3 DNA reads TGTGCCAGCAGCCAAACATCTGAGGGCATCTCCGAGCAGTACTTC. This chain uses TRBV4-2 with TRBJ2-7; maybe TRBD2 (5 bases). Between the trimmed V and J ends, which lost 2 bases and 6 bases, there was a span of 17 bases. Per germline, CDR1 LGHNA and CDR2 YNFKEQ. The CDR3 extends over 15 amino acids.